One and the same sample provided the 3 T cell receptor beta chains below, sequenced in a study of blood T cells in healthy people across ages. Combining a sample-barcoded 5' primer with a J-beta primer mix, a second PCR ran for 7 to 11 cycles. MiXCR was run by TCRdb on the 5' RACE reads, yielding one entry per CDR3 protein. The data show approximately 1,700,000 distinct CDR3 sequences, 35% to 50% seen once. The sequencing sample was made of blood. The receptor set was obtained from a human donor in good health.

The chain couples TRBV15 to TRBJ1-5, with D uncertain. Germline V gene data show CDR1 as LNHNV and CDR2 as YYDKDF (reference sequence). This CDR3 is built from 19 residues. With 0 bases removed from V and 1 base from J, the gap between germline ends came to 19 bases. The CDR3 here is CATSRDSPDFEASNQPQHF. CDR3 nucleotide sequence: TGTGCCACCAGCAGAGATTCCCCCGACTTTGAGGCAAGCAATCAGCCCCAGCATTTT. The complete variable domain, with remaining parts taken from reference TRBV15 and TRBJ1-5, reads DAMVIQNPRYQVTQFGKPVTLSCSQTLNHNVMYWYQQKSSQAPKLLFHYYDKDFNNEADTPDNFQSRRPNTSFCFLDIRSPGLGDTAMYLCATSRDSPDFEASNQPQHFGDGTRLSIL.

The chain carries TRBV7-8 and TRBJ2-2; tentatively, D is TRBD1 (5 bases). V was pared by 3 bases and J by 3 bases, with 11 bases between. There are 15 residues in the CDR3. The germline CDR1 and CDR2 sequences are SGHVS and FQNEAQ. The CDR3 here is CASSFQPRDTGELFF. The CDR3 region has the DNA TGTGCCAGCAGCTTCCAGCCCAGGGACACCGGGGAGCTGTTTTTT.

The chain couples TRBV11-2 to TRBJ2-3; D remains ambiguous. V was shortened by 3 bases and J by 2 bases, with 12 bases between the two germline ends. CDR1 and CDR2 (germline): SGHAT, FQNNGV. CDR3 length: 15 amino acids. Here the CDR3 DNA reads TGTGCCAGCAGCTTCAACACCCGTACCACAGATACGCAGTATTTT. Its translation is CASSFNTRTTDTQYF.